The present entry profiles one T cell receptor (beta chain) with its context. Its specificity is not known. The V gene end was trimmed by 4 bases and the J gene end by 8 bases; junction bases not matched to a gene: 10. Germline V gene sequence: CDR1 SGHRS, CDR2 YFSETQ. This CDR3 has 15 residues. The source of the sample is a study of cytomegalovirus exposure and HLA in healthy donors. Study details: Among the 300 to 450 genotyped donors, about 81% were placed in the Caucasian-associated ancestry cluster. Findings of the study overall: Solely CMV serostatus was available to characterize immune exposure. Among the most significant clusters, several appeared linked to common viral pathogens in a later analysis. A later analysis found most CMV-associated TCR beta chains apparently HLA-restricted.

PCR employed 60 Vbeta and 13 Jbeta primers. Measured with immunoSEQ multiplex PCR; TCRdb has only the in-frame clones, and not every one. In total, the table holds about 72,000 clones. This TCR was recovered from a man aged 45-65 years in good health and CMV-seropositive. Sequences were obtained from PBMCs. J is TRBJ2-4 and V is TRBV5-1, with 9 bases identical to TRBD1. CDR3 sequence: CASSGRDRVLDIQYF. In DNA, the CDR3 is TGCGCCAGCAGCGGCCGGGACAGGGTGTTGGACATTCAGTACTTC.